This T cell receptor (beta chain) comes out of a study of cytomegalovirus exposure and HLA in healthy donors. The overall study: For the 300 to 400 genotyped donors, 65% to 90% fell within the Caucasian-associated ancestry cluster.

PCR primers comprised 60 Vbeta and 13 Jbeta primers. Produced via immunoSEQ multiplex PCR; TCRdb's table is partial and in-frame only. The sample has 130,000 or so clones, approximately 80% seen once. This clone has a handful of counts. No antigen is known for it. This CDR3 comprises 15 residues. Germline V gives CDR1 SGHDN, CDR2 FVKESK. V was pared by 1 base and J by 7 bases, with 6 bases of the junction left unmatched. Overall study results and limits: Later analysis identified 16,951 TCR beta sequences associated with HLA alleles, using a false discovery rate threshold of 0.05. Later work showed greater clonal expansion in HLA-associated TCR beta chains than in equally common others. Through in vitro validation, a few CMV-associated chains were shown to be specific for CMV antigens.

The sample taken for sequencing was PBMCs. This sequence was found in a man between 18 and 35 years old in good health and CMV-seronegative. The chain carries TRBV14 and TRBJ2-1; 8 bases align to TRBD2. The CDR3 DNA reads as TGTGCCAGCAGCCAAGCGGCGGGGGGCCCAAATGAGCAGTTCTTC. The encoded protein is CASSQAAGGPNEQFF.